The text below deals with one T cell receptor (beta chain). Its antigen remains undetermined. No quality values exist for individual bases; no much larger clone is one base distant. The cohort comprised fewer than 750 healthy bone marrow donors. Cohort members were all nominally healthy when sampled, although unrecorded immune exposures were likely present. Of the 690 or so cohort members, roughly 300 had positive CMV serostatus and 350 to 400 had negative CMV serostatus, and CMV serostatus was not recorded for the donor. A peripheral blood sample was collected from each donor, and TCR beta sequencing was performed on peripheral blood mononuclear cells. Genomic DNA was extracted from the blood cell samples with the Qiagen DNeasy Blood Extraction Kit. The sample originates from a study of cytomegalovirus exposure and HLA in healthy donors (dated by TCRdb to about 2017). Turning to the overall study: In an earlier analysis of roughly 500 of the donors, approximately 260 Gb of sequence data and 90 million to 120 million unique TCR beta sequences from about 190 million T cells were reported. Typing coverage differed by locus: A, B, C, DRB1 and DQB1 were typed in roughly 620-640 donors, DQA1 in 500 to 550, DPA1 in 600 to 610, and DPB1 in 472. To predict cytomegalovirus infection status, the study brought together high-throughput TCR immunosequencing, statistical association of individual TCRs with disease status, and machine learning. Using immunosequencing, the study profiled T cell repertoires from roughly 650 subjects and related those repertoires to cytomegalovirus serostatus. The genetic ancestry cluster associated with self-reported Caucasian donors included about 81% of the roughly 400 genotyped donors. To decide whether each TCR beta V gene segment behaved as functional or pseudogenic, an earlier analysis of some 600 of the donors relied on high-throughput TCR beta sequencing. An early release that covered 640 HLA-typed donors contained about 300 gigabases of sequencing data and 65 million to 100 million unique TCR sequences. Among about 370 genotyped donors of the cohort, an average of about 220,000 unique TCR beta nucleotide sequences was sequenced per donor, of which about 19% were non-productive. The study was designed to test whether signatures of past pathogen exposure could be identified by cataloging public T cell receptors. HLA typing included class I and class II loci at four-digit resolution. Alongside the repertoire data, information on donor age, sex, ethnicity and CMV serostatus was compiled. Along with the approximately 650-subject first cohort, a separate validation cohort of about 110 different subjects was used. Because of strong linkage in the cohort, 5 or 6 DR-DQ haplotypes were treated as single units for association and clustering. In a later genetic analysis, genome-wide SNP genotypes for about three fifths of the 666 donors were used, and that subset was treated as a discovery cohort. Every repertoire in the discovery cohort had been generated on one and the same sequencing platform. The later analysis used no new phenotypic data to find candidate immune exposures, relying instead on TCR beta sequences and their occurrence across donors. A later analysis re-analyzed previously published TCR beta repertoires from roughly 600 donors and added high-resolution HLA genotyping to study TCR occurrence patterns. Results the study describes overall, beyond this receptor: Some IMGT-functional V segments, including TRBV6-2 and TRBV6-3, could not be distinguished by the 87-base-pair reads and were therefore excluded. In a later analysis, most CMV-associated TCR beta chains were found to appear HLA-restricted, with HLA associations seemingly driven largely by CMV exposure. A further reported finding was that TCR beta sequences accurately predicted the HLA-A and HLA-B alleles for most subjects in the first cohort. In a later analysis, TCR association rates were found to vary across HLA loci, with the most associated TCRs seen for DRB1 alleles and the fewest for HLA-C alleles. Immune exposure information for the cohort was limited to CMV serostatus. Specific HLA alleles were associated with roughly 17,000 TCR beta sequences at a false discovery rate of 0.05 in a later analysis. Presence/absence analyses assumed roughly uniform sequencing depth across donors, an assumption that may not hold. In a later genetic analysis, a missense DCLRE1C variant was associated with V-gene and J-gene trimming of TCR beta chains, and the association was replicated in an independent cohort. A cluster of highly shared sequence variants was judged likely to be a technical artifact of the sequencing pipeline. A later analysis reported that several top co-occurrence clusters appeared linked to parvovirus B19, influenza, CMV and Epstein-Barr virus. A few of the identified cytomegalovirus-associated TCR beta chains were confirmed in vitro to be specific for cytomegalovirus antigens. The study listed around 160 TCR beta chains as associated with cytomegalovirus. The cohort was sequenced for TCR beta chains only, and without alpha or paired-chain data the features that could be detected were limited. Compared with the approximately 710-donor mean, donors in an Asian-associated ancestry cluster had fewer N-insertions in productive TCRs, according to a later genetic analysis. Because HLA typing was unavailable for some donors at each locus, only the typed subset was used in association tests. Compared with equally common non-associated chains, HLA-associated TCR beta chains in a later analysis were more clonally expanded and had lower generation probabilities. Most TCR sequences were seen in very few donors, while some public TCRs were found in many individuals. The authors suggested that the approach could potentially be generalized to other disease states and immunological phenotypes. The classifier was reported to diagnose cytomegalovirus status with high specificity and sensitivity in both the original and validation cohorts. Strong co-occurrence of HLA alleles, especially DR and DQ, made assigning TCR associations to individual alleles difficult. An earlier analysis of roughly 570 of the donors showed that most TCR beta V segments appeared in productive rearrangements either about 90% or about 30% of the time, which broadly matched IMGT annotations. Correlated functional status among segregating V segments might be attributable to linkage disequilibrium, but an unknown experimental factor could not be ruled out. Fewer than 20 rarely observed V segments, including chromosome 9 orphons, were excluded from the earlier analysis of some 590 of the donors because counts were too low.

V was cut back by 6 bases and J by 3 bases, leaving a gap of 18 bases between them. The CDR1 and CDR2 encoded by the germline V gene are KGHSH and LQKENI. The CDR3 covers 16 residues, taking in both the cysteine and the phenylalanine. Just CDR3 DNA is preserved here, 48 bases in frame from base 1. Libraries were built with the immunoSEQ multiplex PCR assay. The multiplex PCR relied on a mix of 60 forward primers for TCR Vbeta segments and 13 reverse primers for TCR Jbeta segments. Amplification of the CDR3 region of rearranged TCR beta genes was performed with a multiplex PCR assay on genomic DNA. On the Illumina HiSeq System, the amplified TCR beta libraries were sequenced as 87-base-pair reads. Regarding the original processing steps: A later analysis tallied some 79 million unique TCR beta chains across the roughly 610 repertoires, and about 12 million of those chains were shared by two or more donors. To remove PCR and sequencing errors, raw reads were error-corrected and collapsed into unique sequences using a nearest-neighbor algorithm that merged closely related sequences. Alignment of CDR3 sequences to IMGT reference sequences was used to assign V, D and J gene segments. Each retained sequence needed at least a six-nucleotide match to both a V gene segment and a J gene segment. A rearrangement was called productive if the CDR3 had no stop codons and remained in frame with V and J, and every other rearrangement was called non-productive. Following IMGT convention, CDR3 was defined as the stretch from the second conserved V-encoded cysteine to the conserved J-encoded phenylalanine. The earlier analysis of about 640 of the donors excluded any sequence lacking an unambiguous match to a single V gene segment. In an earlier analysis of 587 of the donors, a V segment was called functional when productive rearrangements were above 56.7%, and segregating when the standard deviation between donors exceeded 5%. A statistical classification framework was built to diagnose cytomegalovirus status from the catalog of TCR beta chain sequences. In a later analysis, V and J genes were assigned by comparing TCR nucleotide sequences against IMGT/GENE-DB human TR gene sequences. In a later analysis, CDR3 sequences and most-parsimonious VDJ recombination scenarios were assigned using the TCRdist pipeline. In a later analysis, each TCR beta chain was defined by its CDR3 amino acid sequence together with its V-gene family, and reads lacking a unique V-gene family were excluded. In a later analysis, 550 to 650 highly shared, low-generation-probability nucleotide sequences were removed to address suspected cross-contamination and a sequencing artifact. A later analysis calculated a clonal expansion index for each public chain from normalized within-repertoire ranks of inferred template counts. A later analysis computed generation probabilities with a VDJ recombination model fitted to out-of-frame rearrangements, and checked the results against IGoR. In a later analysis, TCR-TCR, TCR-HLA and TCR-CMV co-occurrence was scored with hypergeometric tests, and a repertoire-size bias correction was applied to TCR pairs. In a later analysis, false discovery rates were estimated by permuting HLA or CMV assignments 20 times. In a later analysis, co-occurring TCRs were grouped with DBSCAN, and TCRdist sequence similarity was added when clustering was performed within HLA-allele-positive subsets. Repertoires with fewer than 30,000 or more than 120,000 public chains were left out of co-occurrence clustering, as were five repertoires with anomalous nucleotide sharing. Held by TCRdb, this immuneACCESS table contains in-frame sequences only and omits some clones. Under half of the omission traces to an unresolved V gene where checked; the cause of the rest is unknown. V and J calls and clone size are those listed in that table; D and trimming were worked out from the DNA. This sample gives about 91,000 clones in total; 60% to 65% of them show up just once. Clones ranked in the top ten supply about 2.3% of the sample.

The chain is encoded by TRBV18 joined to TRBJ2-1; tentative D gene TRBD2, with 6 bases matching. The TCR was taken from a human donor in good health. The sequenced sample consisted of PBMCs. The bases are TGTGCCAGCTCCCCCACCACTGGAGGGGACTACAATGAGCAGTTCTTC. This is translated as CASSPTTGGDYNEQFF.